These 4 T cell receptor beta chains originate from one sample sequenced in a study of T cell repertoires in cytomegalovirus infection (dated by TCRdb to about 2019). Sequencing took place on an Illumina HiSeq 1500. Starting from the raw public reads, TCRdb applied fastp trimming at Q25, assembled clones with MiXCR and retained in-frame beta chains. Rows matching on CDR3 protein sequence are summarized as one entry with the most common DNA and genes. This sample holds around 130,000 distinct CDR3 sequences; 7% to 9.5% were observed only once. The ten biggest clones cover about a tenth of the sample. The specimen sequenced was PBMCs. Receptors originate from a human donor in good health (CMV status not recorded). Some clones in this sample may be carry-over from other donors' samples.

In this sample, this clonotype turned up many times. CDR3 coding DNA: TGTGCCAGCAGCCAAGACGGGGTCCGGAACACTGAAGCTTTCTTT. Encoded protein: CASSQDGVRNTEAFF. This chain uses TRBV14 with TRBJ1-1; no definite D call. CDR1 and CDR2 (germline): SGHDN, FVKESK. The CDR3 contains 15 residues. V lost 0 bases to trimming and J lost 1 base, with 9 bases between them.

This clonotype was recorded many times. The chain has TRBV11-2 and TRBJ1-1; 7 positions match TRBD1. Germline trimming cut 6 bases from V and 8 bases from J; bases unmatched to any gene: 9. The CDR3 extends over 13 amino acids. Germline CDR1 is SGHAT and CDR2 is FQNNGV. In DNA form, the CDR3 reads TGTGCCAGCAGTTACAACCGGGACAGAGAAGCTTTCTTT. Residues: CASSYNRDREAFF.

The CDR3 protein is CASSWASGAPMQFF. The CDR3 DNA sequence: TGTGCCAGCAGTTGGGCTAGCGGGGCCCCGATGCAGTTCTTC. The rearrangement joins TRBV28 to TRBJ2-1; TRBD2 matches 9 bases. V shed 4 bases, J shed 12 bases, and the junction held 10 bases outside the gene matches. CDR1 is MDHEN and CDR2 is SYDVKM in the germline V gene. There are 14 residues in the CDR3.

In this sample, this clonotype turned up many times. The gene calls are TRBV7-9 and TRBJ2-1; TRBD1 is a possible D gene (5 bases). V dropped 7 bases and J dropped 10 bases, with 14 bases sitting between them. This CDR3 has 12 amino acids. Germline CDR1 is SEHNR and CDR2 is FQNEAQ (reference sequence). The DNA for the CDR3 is TGTGCCAGCACCTCGCCCAACAGGGAGCAGTTCTTC. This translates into CASTSPNREQFF.